What follows are 19 T cell receptor beta chains derived from one specimen sequenced in a study of shared clonotypes between healthy human individuals. TCRdb's table, derived via immunoSEQ multiplex PCR, lists solely in-frame clones and lacks some. The sample holds more than 550,000 clones, about 90% seen once. Sequences were obtained from memory CD8+ T cells from PBMCs. Subset of the sample: CD45RO+ cells pooled with CCR7-negative TemRA cells. The receptors were gathered from a man aged 18 to 29 in good health. Some clones in this sample may be carry-over from other donors' samples.

The chain joins TRBV4-2 to TRBJ2-7; TRBD2 aligns across 14 bases. CDR1 is LGHNA, CDR2 YNFKEQ, per germline. V shed 3 bases and J 1 base; nucleotides not matched to a gene: 2. This CDR3 has 16 residues. CDR3 nucleotide sequence: TGTGCCAGCAGCCAGGGACTAGCGGGAGTGTCCTACGAGCAGTACTTC. As protein: CASSQGLAGVSYEQYF.

The rearrangement joins TRBV7-6 to TRBJ2-5, with 10 bases lining up with TRBD2. Gene TRBJ2-7 matches the end of the DNA better, so the J call may be wrong. Per germline, CDR1 SGHVS and CDR2 FNYEAQ. This CDR3 has 15 residues. The CDR3 loop is CASSSPGLATPEQYF. CDR3 in DNA: TGTGCCAGCAGCTCCCCGGGACTAGCGACGCCCGAGCAGTACTTC.

V usage is TRBV10-1 and J usage is TRBJ2-1; 10 bases match TRBD2. The germline gives CDR1 WNHNN, CDR2 SYGVQD (reference sequence). The CDR3 loop spans 21 amino acids. V trimming: 0 bases; J trimming: 4 bases; junction bases outside the gene matches: 18. CDR3 coding DNA: TGCGCCAGCAGTGAGTCCCCTAGCGGGGGACCCGAGAGTTCCGTTTACAATGAGCAGTTCTTC. Amino acid sequence: CASSESPSGGPESSVYNEQFF.

This CDR3 reads CASSLVGYPLLNQPQHF. The DNA of the CDR3 is TGTGCCAGCAGCTTGGTGGGGTACCCCCTACTGAATCAGCCCCAGCATTTT. The chain links TRBV5-6 to TRBJ1-5; D is ambiguous. CDR1 and CDR2 (germline): SGHDT, YYEEEE. The CDR3 loop spans 17 amino acids. The ends were cut back, 0 bases at V and 4 bases at J, with 17 bases in the middle.

The chain has TRBV27 and TRBJ2-7; no firm D call. Trimming took 3 bases from V and 6 from J, leaving 6 bases between them. The V gene's germline CDR1 is MNHEY and CDR2 SMNVEV (reference sequence). The CDR3 totals 11 residues. CDR3 protein: CASSFNGEQYF. CDR3 coding DNA: TGTGCCAGCAGTTTTAATGGCGAGCAGTACTTC.

This chain joins TRBV7-8 and TRBJ2-1; D is perhaps TRBD2 (5 bases). V was trimmed by 6 bases and J by 8 bases, leaving 17 bases between them. CDR1 is SGHVS, CDR2 FQNEAQ, per germline. This CDR3 is 14 amino acids long. The CDR3 loop is CASSQIPGRDEQFF. CDR3 bases: TGTGCCAGCAGTCAAATACCGGGAAGGGATGAGCAGTTCTTC.

The V gene is TRBV6-6, the J gene TRBJ2-7; D tentatively fits TRBD1 or TRBD2 (6 bases each). CDR1 MNHNY and CDR2 SVGAGI come from the germline V gene (reference sequence). The CDR3 is 16 amino acids. The ends were cut back, 5 bases at V and 0 bases at J, with 17 bases in the middle. CDR3 DNA: TGTGCCAGCAGTAGAGACCTCGGGGGCAGCTCCTACGAGCAGTACTTC. It encodes CASSRDLGGSSYEQYF.

Comment on this clone: A far larger clone is a single base away, which makes a read error likely. The rearrangement joins TRBV7-3 to TRBJ2-5; 7 bases align to TRBD1. CDR1 is SGHTA and CDR2 is FQGTGA in the germline V gene. CDR3 length: 15 amino acids. The V gene end was trimmed by 2 bases and the J gene end by 5 bases; junction bases not matched to a gene: 8. The DNA for the CDR3 is TGTGCCAGCAGCTTAGACAGGGAAGGTTGGGAGACCCAGTACTTC. Its protein is CASSLDREGWETQYF.

The sample holds a few counts of this clone. The chain carries TRBV4-1 and TRBJ1-1; 8 nucleotides align to TRBD1. CDR1 is MGHRA and CDR2 is YSYEKL in the germline V gene. The CDR3 totals 15 residues. After removal of 5 bases from V and 0 bases from J, the junction contained 5 bases not matched to a gene. CDR3 in DNA: TGCGCCAGCAGCTTACGACAGGGGTTGAACACTGAAGCTTTCTTT. The encoded protein is CASSLRQGLNTEAFF.

The chain recombines TRBV13 with TRBJ2-7, with TRBD1 matching over 11 bases. CDR1 and CDR2 (germline): PRHDT, FYEKMQ (reference sequence). The CDR3 runs 15 residues. Germline trimming cut 3 bases from V and 4 bases from J; bases unmatched to any gene: 5. CDR3 coding DNA: TGTGCCAGCAGCTTGGCAGGACAGGGGGCTTACGAGCAGTACTTC. Translated: CASSLAGQGAYEQYF.

This clone was observed once. The genes are TRBV6-5 and TRBJ2-7; TRBD1 matches at 7 bases. The CDR3 runs 14 residues. Germline lookup yields CDR1 MNHEY and CDR2 SVGAGI. Unmatched junction bases numbered 7, after V lost 7 bases and J lost 1 base. The CDR3 DNA follows: TGTGCCAGCAAAGAGGGACAGCCTTCCTACGAGCAGTACTTC. Its protein product is CASKEGQPSYEQYF.

V is TRBV2 and J is TRBJ1-1; D is perhaps TRBD1 (6 bases). This CDR3 region has 15 residues. CDR1 and CDR2 from the germline V gene are SNHLY and FYNNEI. The germline V and J ends were trimmed by 6 bases and 0 bases, with 14 bases remaining between them. The CDR3 bases are TGTGCCAGCAGGGAGGTACAGGGACTGAACACTGAAGCTTTCTTT. The encoded protein is CASREVQGLNTEAFF.

This chain's CDR3 is CAWSPGVGLNQPQHF. CDR3 sequence (DNA): TGTGCCTGGAGCCCGGGGGTGGGACTCAATCAGCCCCAGCATTTT. This chain uses TRBV30 with TRBJ1-5; D is perhaps TRBD1 (5 bases). V shed 3 bases and J shed 3 bases, with 15 bases lying between them. The CDR3 totals 15 residues. The germline V gene encodes CDR1 GTSNPN and CDR2 SVGIG (reference sequence).

The chain recombines TRBV10-3 with TRBJ2-5; no firm D call. Germline CDR1 ENHRY, CDR2 SYGVKD. V lost 10 bases and J lost 5, with 20 bases in between. The CDR3 has 14 residues. This CDR3 is CATAAAMQSETQYF. The DNA for the CDR3 is TGTGCCACCGCGGCCGCGATGCAATCGGAGACCCAGTACTTC.

This clone was detected only a few times. The chain recombines TRBV4-1 with TRBJ1-4; D call uncertain. There are 16 residues in the CDR3. Trimming stripped 6 bases from V and 0 bases from J, with 14 bases between. In germline, CDR1 is MGHRA, CDR2 YSYEKL. The CDR3 DNA is TGCGCCAGCAGTCCTTCAGGCCTCGCAACTAATGAAAAACTGTTTTTT. This translates into CASSPSGLATNEKLFF.

The rearrangement joins TRBV5-1 to TRBJ2-5; D unclear. With 2 bases removed from V and 5 bases from J, the gap between germline ends came to 10 bases. The CDR3 consists of 13 residues. Germline lookup yields CDR1 SGHRS and CDR2 YFSETQ. For the CDR3, the DNA is TGCGCCAGCAGCTTATGGATTGAGGAGACCCAGTACTTC. It encodes CASSLWIEETQYF.

The sample holds a few counts of this clone. This sequence joins TRBV5-3 and TRBJ2-5; a possible D gene is TRBD2 (5 bases). TRBV5-3 is an open reading frame whose function is uncertain. V lost 2 bases, J lost 7 bases, and 9 bases lay in between. The CDR3 totals 12 residues. CDR3 sequence (DNA): TGTGCCAGAAGCTTAGTTGAGGGGACCCAGTACTTC. It yields the protein CARSLVEGTQYF.

The rearrangement links TRBV27 to TRBJ2-7; the D gene is possibly TRBD1 (5 bases). This CDR3 is 12 amino acids long. Germline lookup yields CDR1 MNHEY and CDR2 SMNVEV (reference sequence). V lost 4 bases, J lost 6 bases, and 10 bases lay in between. The CDR3 DNA is TGTGCCAGCAGTTCGGACATTTCCGAGCAGTACTTC. Amino acid sequence: CASSSDISEQYF.

J is TRBJ2-7 and V is TRBV6-6; 10 nucleotides align to TRBD1. CDR1 and CDR2 (germline): MNHNY, SVGAGI (reference sequence). V dropped 4 bases and J dropped 2; count of bases not matched to a gene: 8. This CDR3 region has 16 residues. The CDR3 sequence: CASSFLTGGLTYEQYF. The DNA for the CDR3 is TGTGCCAGCAGTTTCCTGACAGGGGGCCTTACCTACGAGCAGTACTTC.